This T cell receptor beta chain was sequenced for a study of cytomegalovirus exposure and HLA in healthy donors. Study-wide results and caveats: Confirmation in vitro established that a few CMV-associated chains were specific for CMV antigens.

This clone appeared a few times. Its antigen remains unidentified. With V trimmed by 1 base and J by 4 bases, 11 bases remained unmatched. CDR1 is LGHNA and CDR2 is YSLEER in the germline V gene. This CDR3 is 18 amino acids long. Primers for the PCR totalled 60 Vbeta and 13 Jbeta. Profiled with immunoSEQ multiplex PCR; TCRdb holds only in-frame clones, not every one. Found here are 75,000 to 90,000 clones, over 75% of them singletons; the top ten hold around 15%. The clonotype was recovered from a human donor in good health. The chain has TRBV4-3 and TRBJ2-1; 9 bases agree with TRBD1. The source material was PBMCs. CDR3 nucleotides: TGCGCCAGCAGCCAAGCGGGACAGGGTAACTTCCCTTACAATGAGCAGTTCTTC. This codes for CASSQAGQGNFPYNEQFF.